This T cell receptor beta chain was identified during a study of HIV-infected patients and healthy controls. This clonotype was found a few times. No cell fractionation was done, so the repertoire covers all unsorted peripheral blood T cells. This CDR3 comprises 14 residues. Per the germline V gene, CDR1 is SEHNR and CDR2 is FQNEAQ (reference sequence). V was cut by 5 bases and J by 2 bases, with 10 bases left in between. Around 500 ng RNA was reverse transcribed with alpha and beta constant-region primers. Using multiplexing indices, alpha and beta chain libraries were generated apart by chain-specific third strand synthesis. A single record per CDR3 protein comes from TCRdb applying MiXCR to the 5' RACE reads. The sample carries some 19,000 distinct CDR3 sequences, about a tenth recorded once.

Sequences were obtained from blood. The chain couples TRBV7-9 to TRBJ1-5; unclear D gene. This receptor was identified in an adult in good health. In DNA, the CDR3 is TGTGCCAGCAGCCCGACTGGAGGCAATCAGCCCCAGCATTTT. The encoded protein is CASSPTGGNQPQHF. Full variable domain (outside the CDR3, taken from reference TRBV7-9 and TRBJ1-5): DTGVSQNPRHKITKRGQNVTFRCDPISEHNRLYWYRQTLGQGPEFLTYFQNEAQLEKSRLLSDRFSAERPKGSFSTLEIQRTEQGDSAMYLCASSPTGGNQPQHFGDGTRLSIL.